This TCR beta chain was observed in a study of T cell responses to AZD1222 COVID-19 vaccine. Overall study findings and caveats: Donors were mostly white British, more females; clonal diversity possibly underestimated. Vaccine-related CD4 TCRs covered spike, predominating at 160-218 and 743-854.

Only in-frame clones appear in the TCRdb table, and some are missing; sequencing was by immunoSEQ multiplex PCR. The sample holds 190,000 or so clones; 88% are singletons and the top ten take more than 25%. About this clone: Its antigen is as yet unknown.

The J segment lost 0 bases and the V segment lost 6 bases, leaving 5 bases of the junction unmatched. Germline CDR1 and CDR2: SEHNR and FQNEAQ (reference sequence). The CDR3 covers 15 residues. The material was peripheral blood, obtained 28 days after the second AZD1222 dose. V usage is TRBV7-9 and J usage is TRBJ2-3, with TRBD1 matching 8 bases. The sequence came from an adult who received the AZD1222 COVID-19 vaccine. The CDR3: CASRSDRGSTDTQYF. DNA for the CDR3: TGTGCCAGCAGATCCGACAGGGGTAGCACAGATACGCAGTATTTT.